The 21 T cell receptor beta chains listed next were all sequenced from one sample in a study of blood T cells in healthy people across ages. With a J-beta primer mix and a sample-barcoded 5' primer, a second PCR ran roughly 6 to 12 cycles. A single record per CDR3 protein comes from TCRdb applying MiXCR to the 5' RACE reads. The data contain about 1 million distinct CDR3 sequences, 20% to 25% of them singletons. This sample was also put to use in a study of T cells of mothers and their children.

Source material: blood. Source of these receptors: a girl aged 2-10 years in good health.

This clonotype was seen a few times. V usage is TRBV7-9 and J usage is TRBJ1-2; tentative D call: TRBD1 (5 bases). CDR1 is SEHNR, CDR2 FQNEAQ, per germline (reference sequence). V lost 1 base, J lost 3 bases, and 15 bases lay in between. The CDR3 sequence is 16 residues long. CDR3 sequence reads: CASSLEYRTPDYGYTF. For the CDR3, the DNA is TGTGCCAGCAGCTTAGAGTATCGGACACCCGACTATGGCTACACCTTC.

This clonotype was seen more than once but under ten times. The V and J genes are TRBV20-1 and TRBJ2-7; D may be TRBD2 (6 bases). The V and J ends lost 5 bases and 2 bases respectively, with 19 bases between them. This CDR3 has 15 amino acids. Looked up from germline, CDR1 is DFQATT and CDR2 is SNEGSKA (reference sequence). For the CDR3, the DNA is TGCAGTGCTCCCGCGGGGCTGTTAGGGGCCTACGAGCAGTACTTC. Translation: CSAPAGLLGAYEQYF.

This clonotype was seen more than once but under ten times. The chain recombines TRBV3-1 with TRBJ1-5; tentative D call: TRBD1 (6 bases). Germline V gene data show CDR1 as LGHDT and CDR2 as YNNKEL (reference sequence). This CDR3 is 13 amino acids long. V was shortened by 6 bases and J by 5 bases, with 11 bases between the two germline ends. The DNA for the CDR3 is TGTGCCAGCAGTTACAGGGTGGATCAGCCCCAGCATTTT. Protein sequence: CASSYRVDQPQHF.

The gene calls are TRBV24-1 and TRBJ2-3; maybe TRBD1 (6 bases). The CDR3 has 16 residues. V lost 3 bases and J 0 bases, leaving 12 bases between the germline ends. The germline CDR1 and CDR2 sequences are KGHDR and SFDVKD. The CDR3 region is CATSDPGTSSTDTQYF. In DNA form, the CDR3 reads TGTGCCACCAGTGATCCCGGGACATCTAGCACAGATACGCAGTATTTT.

This clonotype was seen a handful of times. CDR3 sequence reads: CATSRVEGTYGYTF. The CDR3 DNA is TGTGCCACCAGCAGAGTAGAGGGGACCTATGGCTACACCTTC. The chain couples TRBV15 to TRBJ1-2, with D perhaps matching TRBD1 (5 bases). The V gene lost 1 base and the J gene lost 4 bases, with 10 bases spanning the gap. The CDR3 contains 14 residues. Germline lookup yields CDR1 LNHNV and CDR2 YYDKDF (reference sequence).

This chain uses TRBV6-5 with TRBJ2-3; tentative D call: TRBD2 (7 bases). Germline-derived CDR1 and CDR2 are MNHEY and SVGAGI. V was trimmed by 0 bases and J by 7 bases, leaving 23 bases between them. The CDR3 has 18 amino acids. The CDR3 region has the DNA TGTGCCAGCAGTTACTCGGTGATGGGTGGGGGGGCCCAAAATACGCAGTATTTT. This translates into CASSYSVMGGGAQNTQYF.

This chain joins TRBV11-2 and TRBJ2-1; 8 bases align to TRBD2. After removal of 5 bases from V and 3 bases from J, the junction contained 12 bases not matched to a gene. Germline CDR1 reads SGHAT; CDR2 reads FQNNGV. The CDR3 has 17 residues. The CDR3 protein is CASSPGGIGGVYNEQFF. In DNA, the CDR3 is TGTGCCAGCAGCCCGGGAGGGATTGGCGGGGTCTACAATGAGCAGTTCTTC.

The chain couples TRBV10-3 to TRBJ2-5; D possibly uses TRBD1 or TRBD2 (5 bases each). Germline CDR1 reads ENHRY; CDR2 reads SYGVKD. This CDR3 is built from 13 residues. V was pared by 6 bases and J by 5 bases, with 13 bases between. As DNA, the CDR3 is TGTGCCATCAGCGGGGCAGGTCTGGAGACCCAGTACTTC. Translating gives CAISGAGLETQYF.

The genes are TRBV6-5 and TRBJ2-7; 8 positions agree with TRBD1. Germline-derived CDR1 and CDR2 are MNHEY and SVGAGI. V dropped 1 base and J dropped 3; count of bases not matched to a gene: 2. The CDR3 contains 14 residues. CDR3 sequence (DNA): TGTGCCAGCAGTTACTTGACAGGGGACTACGAGCAGTACTTC. Its translation: CASSYLTGDYEQYF.

This clonotype occurred once. This chain uses TRBV6-1 with TRBJ2-1; D is perhaps TRBD2 (7 bases). V gave up 7 bases and J gave up 9 bases, with 25 bases separating them. Germline V gene data show CDR1 as MNHNS and CDR2 as SASEGT. CDR3 length: 16 residues. The CDR3 spells CASTPTGGGQQAEQFF. CDR3 DNA: TGTGCCAGCACTCCTACGGGCGGGGGCCAACAAGCTGAGCAGTTCTTC.

The rearrangement uses TRBV24-1 and TRBJ1-1, with D unclear. Germline-derived CDR1 and CDR2 are KGHDR and SFDVKD. With 2 bases removed from V and 2 bases from J, the gap between germline ends came to 5 bases. The CDR3 totals 13 residues. Here the CDR3 reads CATSDYLNTEAFF. DNA of the CDR3: TGTGCCACCAGTGATTACCTAAACACTGAAGCTTTCTTT.

The J gene is TRBJ1-2, the V gene TRBV20-1; possibly TRBD1 for D (5 bases). The germline V gene has CDR1 DFQATT and CDR2 SNEGSKA (reference sequence). The CDR3 contains 16 residues. Trimming pared 3 bases from V and 4 bases from J, leaving 21 bases between. CDR3 DNA: TGCAGTGCTAGGTCCCGCCCAGGGTTCGTAGGCTATGGCTACACCTTC. Translating it yields CSARSRPGFVGYGYTF.

This clonotype has just a few counts. Sequence at one end of the junction differs from germline and may be a read error. V is TRBV4-1 and J is TRBJ1-2; 8 positions agree with TRBD1. CDR1 and CDR2 (germline): MGHRA, YSYEKL. The CDR3 covers 14 residues. The CDR3: CASSQTPGGYSYTF. CDR3 DNA: TGCGCCAGCAGCCAAACCCCAGGGGGCTATAGCTACACCTTC.

The chain combines TRBV6-6 with TRBJ2-5; possible D gene TRBD1, 6 bases. TRBJ2-1 explains the end of the DNA better; the J call may be wrong. CDR1 and CDR2 (germline): MNHNY, SVGAGI (reference sequence). There are 12 residues in the CDR3. This CDR3 is CASSRQVHEQFF. The CDR3 DNA is TGTGCCAGCAGTCGACAGGTCCATGAGCAGTTCTTC.

The chain uses TRBV24-1 and TRBJ2-7, with D possibly being TRBD1 (5 bases). Germline lookup yields CDR1 KGHDR and CDR2 SFDVKD. V gave up 5 bases and J gave up 4 bases, with 11 bases separating them. The CDR3 has 13 residues. In DNA, the CDR3 is TGTGCCACCAGTGGCGCGACAGCTTACGAGCAGTACTTC. Protein product: CATSGATAYEQYF.

This clonotype was detected only a few times. The chain links TRBV4-3 to TRBJ1-6; a weak D match, TRBD1 (5 bases). Germline-derived CDR1 and CDR2 are LGHNA and YSLEER. The CDR3 contains 16 residues. Trimming left V 3 bases short and J 11 bases short, with 20 bases between. CDR3 nucleotide sequence: TGCGCCAGCAGCCACGGGGCCTTGGGAGATCCAACACCCCTCCACTTT. Its protein is CASSHGALGDPTPLHF.

Comments on this clonotype: The junction departs from the called germline gene at one end, perhaps through a read error. The chain joins TRBV29-1 to TRBJ2-3, with 8 bases fitting TRBD2. In germline, CDR1 is SQVTM, CDR2 ANQGSEA. The CDR3 is 15 residues long. The CDR3 loop is CNVDFGLAGFDTQYF. In nucleotides, the CDR3 is TGCAACGTTGACTTCGGGCTAGCGGGTTTTGATACGCAGTATTTT.

This clonotype was counted between two and nine times. The chain carries TRBV7-6 and TRBJ2-3; D might be TRBD2 (6 bases). The CDR3 runs to 14 residues. From germline, CDR1 is SGHVS and CDR2 FNYEAQ. Trimming removed 1 base from V and 3 bases from J, with 8 bases in between. The CDR3 DNA is TGTGCCAGCAGCTTAGTGGAGGGGACAGATACGCAGTATTTT. It translates to CASSLVEGTDTQYF.

The chain links TRBV7-9 to TRBJ1-1; D is uncertain. Trimming removed 5 bases from V and 1 base from J, with 11 bases in between. Germline CDR1 reads SEHNR; CDR2 reads FQNEAQ (reference sequence). The CDR3 is 14 residues long. CDR3 sequence (DNA): TGTGCCAGCAGCACCCAGGCCGAGAACACTGAAGCTTTCTTT. Amino acid sequence: CASSTQAENTEAFF.

This clonotype was seen a few times. The conserved phenylalanine or tryptophan normally closing the CDR3 is absent here, so this likely arose from a read error. CDR3 sequence: CASSTWTGHTGNTIYS. In nucleotides, the CDR3 is TGCGCCAGCAGTACTTGGACAGGGCACACTGGAAACACCATATATTCT. This rearrangement joins TRBV12-3 or TRBV12-4 to TRBJ1-3, with TRBD1 matching 8 bases. The CDR3 has 16 amino acids.

This clonotype was found a few times. This chain joins TRBV20-1 and TRBJ2-3; D possibly corresponds to TRBD2 (6 bases). Trimming took off 6 bases at V and 2 bases at J, with 15 bases between the two ends. Looked up from germline, CDR1 is DFQATT and CDR2 is SNEGSKA (reference sequence). This CDR3 comprises 14 residues. For the CDR3, the DNA is TGCAGTGCCAAGTTGGCGGGGTCCACAGATACGCAGTATTTT. It specifies CSAKLAGSTDTQYF.